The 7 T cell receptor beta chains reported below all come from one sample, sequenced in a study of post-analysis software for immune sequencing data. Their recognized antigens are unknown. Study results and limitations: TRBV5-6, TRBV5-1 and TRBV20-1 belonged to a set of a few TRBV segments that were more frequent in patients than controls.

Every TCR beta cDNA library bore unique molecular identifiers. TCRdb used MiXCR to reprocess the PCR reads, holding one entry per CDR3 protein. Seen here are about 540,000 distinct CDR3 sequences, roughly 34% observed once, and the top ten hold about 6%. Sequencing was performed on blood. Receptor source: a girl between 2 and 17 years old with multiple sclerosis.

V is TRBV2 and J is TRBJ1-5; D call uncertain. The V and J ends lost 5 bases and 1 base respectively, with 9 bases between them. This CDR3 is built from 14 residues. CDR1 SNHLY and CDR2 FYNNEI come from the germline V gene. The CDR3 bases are TGTGCCAGCAGTCCCCAGGTCAGCAATCAGCCCCAGCATTTT. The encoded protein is CASSPQVSNQPQHF.

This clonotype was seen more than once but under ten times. This CDR3 is CASSSASVLETQYF. DNA for the CDR3: TGTGCCAGCAGCTCGGCATCAGTCCTAGAGACCCAGTACTTC. The chain joins TRBV12-3 or TRBV12-4 to TRBJ2-5, with no clear D. The length of the CDR3 is 14 residues. V shed 6 bases and J shed 4 bases, with 15 bases lying between them.

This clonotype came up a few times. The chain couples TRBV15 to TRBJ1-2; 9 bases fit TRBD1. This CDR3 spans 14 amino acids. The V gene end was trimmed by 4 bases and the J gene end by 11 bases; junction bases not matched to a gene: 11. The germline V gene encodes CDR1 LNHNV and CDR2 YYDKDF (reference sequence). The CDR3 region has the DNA TGTGCCACCAGCACGTTACAGGGGGCGCAGGGATACACCTTC. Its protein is CATSTLQGAQGYTF.

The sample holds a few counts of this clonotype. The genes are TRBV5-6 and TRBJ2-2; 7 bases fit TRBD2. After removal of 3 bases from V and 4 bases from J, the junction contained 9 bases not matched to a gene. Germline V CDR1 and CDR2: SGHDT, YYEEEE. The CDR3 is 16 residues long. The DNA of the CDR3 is TGTGCCAGCAGCTGGAGACTAGCCTTTAGCACCGGGGAGCTGTTTTTT. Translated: CASSWRLAFSTGELFF. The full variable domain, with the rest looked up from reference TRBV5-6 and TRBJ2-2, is DAGVTQSPTHLIKTRGQQVTLRCSPKSGHDTVSWYQQALGQGPQFIFQYYEEEERQRGNFPDRFSGHQFPNYSSELNVNALLLGDSALYLCASSWRLAFSTGELFFGEGSRLTVL.

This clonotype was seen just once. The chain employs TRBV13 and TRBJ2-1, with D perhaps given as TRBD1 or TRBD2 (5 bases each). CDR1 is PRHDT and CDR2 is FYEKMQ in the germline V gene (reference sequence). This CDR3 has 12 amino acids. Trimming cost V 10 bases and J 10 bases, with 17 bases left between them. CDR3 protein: CATGTDMKEQFF. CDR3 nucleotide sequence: TGTGCCACCGGGACGGATATGAAGGAGCAGTTCTTC.

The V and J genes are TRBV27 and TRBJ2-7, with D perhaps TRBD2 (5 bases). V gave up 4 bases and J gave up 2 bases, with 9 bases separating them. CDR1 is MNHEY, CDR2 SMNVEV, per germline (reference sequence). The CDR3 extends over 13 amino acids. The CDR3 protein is CASSWTQAYEQYF. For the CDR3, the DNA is TGTGCCAGCAGTTGGACTCAAGCCTACGAGCAGTACTTC.

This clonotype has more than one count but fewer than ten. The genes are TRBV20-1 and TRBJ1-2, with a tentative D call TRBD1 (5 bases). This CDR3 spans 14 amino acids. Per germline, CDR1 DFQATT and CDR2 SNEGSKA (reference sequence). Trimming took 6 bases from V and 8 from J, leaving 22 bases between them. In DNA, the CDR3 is TGCAGTGCAAGGGACTGGACAAAACCTGGGGGCTACACCTTC. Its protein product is CSARDWTKPGGYTF.